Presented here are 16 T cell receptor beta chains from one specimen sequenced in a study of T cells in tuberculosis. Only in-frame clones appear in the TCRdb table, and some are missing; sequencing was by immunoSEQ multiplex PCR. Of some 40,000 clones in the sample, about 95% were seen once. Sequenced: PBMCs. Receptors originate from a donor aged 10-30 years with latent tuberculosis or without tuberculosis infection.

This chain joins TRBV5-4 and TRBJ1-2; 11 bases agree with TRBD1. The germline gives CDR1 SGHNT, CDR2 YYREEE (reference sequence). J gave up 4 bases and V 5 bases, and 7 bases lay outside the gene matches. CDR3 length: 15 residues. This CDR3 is CASSYGTGGTYGYTF. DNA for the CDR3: TGTGCCAGCAGTTACGGGACAGGGGGAACCTATGGCTACACCTTC.

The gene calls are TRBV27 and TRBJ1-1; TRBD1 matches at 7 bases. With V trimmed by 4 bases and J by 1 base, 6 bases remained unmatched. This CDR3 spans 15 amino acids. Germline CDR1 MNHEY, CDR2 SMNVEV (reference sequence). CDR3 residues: CASSSWDSRNTEAFF. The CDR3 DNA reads TGTGCCAGCAGTTCATGGGACAGTAGGAACACTGAAGCTTTCTTT.

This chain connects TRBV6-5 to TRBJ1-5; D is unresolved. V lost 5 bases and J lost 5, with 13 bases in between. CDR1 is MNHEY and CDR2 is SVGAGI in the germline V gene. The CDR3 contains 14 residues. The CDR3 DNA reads TGTGCCAGCAGTCCCGTGAGTGTAGATCAGCCCCAGCATTTT. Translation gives CASSPVSVDQPQHF.

The CDR3 coding sequence is TGTGCCAGCAGCTTAGAGGCAGGAACCCCCTCACCCCTCCACTTT. It is translated as CASSLEAGTPSPLHF. This chain connects TRBV7-2 to TRBJ1-6; D unresolved. Trimming cost V 1 base and J 10 bases, with 14 bases left between them. The CDR3 extends over 15 amino acids. Per germline, CDR1 SGHTA and CDR2 FQGNSA.

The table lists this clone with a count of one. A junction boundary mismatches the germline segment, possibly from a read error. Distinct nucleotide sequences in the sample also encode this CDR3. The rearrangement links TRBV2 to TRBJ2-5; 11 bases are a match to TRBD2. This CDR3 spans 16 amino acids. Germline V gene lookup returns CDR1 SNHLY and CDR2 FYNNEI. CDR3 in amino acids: CASSETSSGGRETQYF. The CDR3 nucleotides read TGTGCCAGCAGTGAAACGTCTAGCGGGGGGCGAGAGACTCAGTACTTC. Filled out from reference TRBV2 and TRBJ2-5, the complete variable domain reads EPEVTQTPSHQVTQMGQEVILRCVPISNHLYFYWYRQILGQKVEFLVSFYNNEISEKSEIFDDQFSVERPDGSNFTLKIRSTKLEDSAMYFCASSETSSGGRETQYFGPGTRLLVL.

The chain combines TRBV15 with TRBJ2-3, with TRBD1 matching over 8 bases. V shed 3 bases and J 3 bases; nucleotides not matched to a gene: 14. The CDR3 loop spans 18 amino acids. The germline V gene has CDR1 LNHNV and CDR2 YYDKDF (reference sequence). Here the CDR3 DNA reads TGTGCCACCAGCAGCGGCTCTTTCGGGACAGGAGATACAGATACGCAGTATTTT. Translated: CATSSGSFGTGDTDTQYF.

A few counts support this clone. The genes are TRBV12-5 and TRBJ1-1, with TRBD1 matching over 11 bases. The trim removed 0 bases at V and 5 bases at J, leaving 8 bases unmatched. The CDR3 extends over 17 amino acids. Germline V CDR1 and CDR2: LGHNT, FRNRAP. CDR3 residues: CASGLVPGTGGDTEAFF. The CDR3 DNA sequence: TGTGCTAGTGGTTTGGTACCGGGGACAGGGGGTGATACTGAAGCTTTCTTT.

The CDR3 protein is CAWSLHGANTEAFF. CDR3 nucleotide sequence: TGTGCCTGGAGTCTTCACGGAGCGAACACTGAAGCTTTCTTT. The chain recombines TRBV30 with TRBJ1-1, with unresolved D. Germline lookup yields CDR1 GTSNPN and CDR2 SVGIG (reference sequence). Trimming stripped 2 bases from V and 1 base from J, with 11 bases between. This CDR3 has 14 amino acids. Full variable domain (missing parts from reference TRBV30 and TRBJ1-1): SQTIHQWPATLVQPVGSPLSLECTVEGTSNPNLYWYRQAAGRGLQLLFYSVGIGQISSEVPQNLSASRPQDRQFILSSKKLLLSDSGFYLCAWSLHGANTEAFFGQGTRLTVV.

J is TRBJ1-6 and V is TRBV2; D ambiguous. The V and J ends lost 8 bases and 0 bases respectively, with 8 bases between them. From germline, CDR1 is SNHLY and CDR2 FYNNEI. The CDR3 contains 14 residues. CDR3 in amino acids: CASLAVSYNSPLHF. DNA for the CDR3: TGTGCCAGCTTAGCCGTCTCCTATAATTCACCCCTCCACTTT.

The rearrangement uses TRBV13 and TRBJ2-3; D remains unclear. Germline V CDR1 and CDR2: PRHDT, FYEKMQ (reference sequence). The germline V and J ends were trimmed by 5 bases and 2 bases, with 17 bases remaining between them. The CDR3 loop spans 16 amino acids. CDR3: CASSRADLPDTDTQYF. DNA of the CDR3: TGTGCCAGCAGCCGTGCCGACTTGCCCGACACAGATACGCAGTATTTT.

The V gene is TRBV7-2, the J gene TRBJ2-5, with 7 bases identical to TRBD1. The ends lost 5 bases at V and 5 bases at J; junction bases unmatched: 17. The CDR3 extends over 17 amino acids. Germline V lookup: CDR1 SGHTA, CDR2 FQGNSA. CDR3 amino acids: CASSVTSLGQNYETQYF. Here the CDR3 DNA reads TGTGCCAGCAGCGTCACCTCATTGGGACAGAACTATGAGACCCAGTACTTC. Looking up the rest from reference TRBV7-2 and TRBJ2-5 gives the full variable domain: GAGVSQSPSNKVTEKGKDVELRCDPISGHTALYWYRQSLGQGLEFLIYFQGNSAPDKSGLPSDRFSAERTGGSVSTLTIQRTQQEDSAVYLCASSVTSLGQNYETQYFGPGTRLLVL.

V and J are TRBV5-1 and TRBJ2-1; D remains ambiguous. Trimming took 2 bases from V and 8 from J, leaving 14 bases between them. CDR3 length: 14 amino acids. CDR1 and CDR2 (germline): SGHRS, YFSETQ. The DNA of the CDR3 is TGCGCCAGCAGCTTAATTTCAGTAGGAGATGAGCAGTTCTTC. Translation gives CASSLISVGDEQFF.

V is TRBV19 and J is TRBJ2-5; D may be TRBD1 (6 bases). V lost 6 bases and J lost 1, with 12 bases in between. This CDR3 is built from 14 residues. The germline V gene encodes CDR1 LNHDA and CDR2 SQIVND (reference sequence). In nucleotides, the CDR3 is TGTGCCAGTAGCAACTGGACAGCCCAAGAGACCCAGTACTTC. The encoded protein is CASSNWTAQETQYF.

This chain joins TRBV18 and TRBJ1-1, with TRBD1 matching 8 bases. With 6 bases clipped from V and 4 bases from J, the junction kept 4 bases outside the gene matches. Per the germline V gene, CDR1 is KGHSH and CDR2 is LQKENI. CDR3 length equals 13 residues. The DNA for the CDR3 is TGTGCCAGCTCGCGGGACAGGTCCACTGAAGCTTTCTTT. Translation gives CASSRDRSTEAFF. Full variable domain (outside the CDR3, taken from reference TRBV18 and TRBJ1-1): NAGVMQNPRHLVRRRGQEARLRCSPMKGHSHVYWYRQLPEEGLKFMVYLQKENIIDESGMPKERFSAEFPKEGPSILRIQQVVRGDSAAYFCASSRDRSTEAFFGQGTRLTVV.

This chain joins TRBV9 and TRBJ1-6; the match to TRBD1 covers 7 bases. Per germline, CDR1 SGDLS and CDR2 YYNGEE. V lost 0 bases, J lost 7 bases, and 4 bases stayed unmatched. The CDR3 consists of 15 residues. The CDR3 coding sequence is TGTGCCAGCAGCGTAGTTGGGGGACAGAATTCACCCCTCCACTTT. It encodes CASSVVGGQNSPLHF.

The CDR3 DNA follows: TGTGCCAGTAGTCCCAGCGTGGCCCATGAGCAGTTCTTC. Residues: CASSPSVAHEQFF. This sequence joins TRBV19 and TRBJ2-1; D gene uncertain. Germline V gene sequence: CDR1 LNHDA, CDR2 SQIVND (reference sequence). The CDR3 contains 13 residues. The V end lost 5 bases, the J end lost 8 bases, and 13 bases lay between the germline ends.